This T cell receptor (beta chain) was sequenced for a study of blood T cell repertoires in COVID-19. Study information: Samples came from the United States, Italy and Spain, spanning acute and convalescent COVID-19. T cells, B-cell-depleted T cells, or PBMCs provided the cDNA or gDNA that served as material.

This clone appeared once. Source study methods: From reference gene primer amplification, estimates of nucleated cell counts were derived. Using immunoSEQ multiplex PCR, the repertoire was profiled, and TCRdb retains in-frame clones only, with some absent. The V and J calls and clone size are taken from that table; D and trimming were inferred from the DNA. The table includes over 110,000 clones, 70% to 90% detected once. CDR1 is SGHTA, CDR2 FQGNSA, per germline. The CDR3 is made up of 15 amino acids. The ends were cut back, 5 bases at V and 2 bases at J, with 12 bases in the middle. The rearrangement uses TRBV7-2 and TRBJ1-4; no firm D call. This receptor was identified in a human donor in a cohort sampled during active COVID-19. Sample: peripheral blood. CDR3 region: CASSPLFGTNEKLFF. CDR3 nucleotide sequence: TGTGCCAGCAGCCCCCTTTTCGGGACTAATGAAAAACTGTTTTTT. The full variable domain, completed using reference TRBV7-2 and TRBJ1-4, is GAGVSQSPSNKVTEKGKDVELRCDPISGHTALYWYRQSLGQGLEFLIYFQGNSAPDKSGLPSDRFSAERTGGSVSTLTIQRTQQEDSAVYLCASSPLFGTNEKLFFGSGTQLSVL.